A selection of T cell receptor beta chains follows, all from one sample in a study of blood T cell repertoires in COVID-19. Repertoires were generated with immunoSEQ multiplex PCR, while TCRdb's copy carries only in-frame clones and drops some. The sample consists of approximately 200,000 clones, around 80% of them appearing once. Source material: peripheral blood. These receptors came from a woman older than 75 with COVID-19, enrolled during active disease. The CDR3 runs from the conserved cysteine through the conserved F or W.

j_call v_call cdr3_aa
TRBJ2-7 TRBV6-5 CASTTGTGGVGQYF
TRBJ2-3 TRBV7-8 CASSLAGADTQYF
TRBJ1-2 TRBV4-1 CASSPFWEHVKIYGYTF
TRBJ2-7 TRBV6-5 CATAALPSGSREQYF
TRBJ2-1 TRBV6-5 CASSLGDRQQFF
TRBJ1-2 TRBV5-5 CASSLVGTTHGYTF
TRBJ2-7 TRBV7-3 CASSPRQGSGYEQYF
TRBJ2-2 TRBV11-3 CASSPRAGELFF
TRBJ1-4 TRBV5-1 CASSLTGRDEKLFF
TRBJ2-3 TRBV2 CASSRLAGATDTQYF
TRBJ1-1 TRBV6-5 CASSYRDRSPFF
TRBJ2-1 TRBV7-3 CASSRGQGTYNEQFF
TRBJ2-2 TRBV5-1 CASSLGTGGAGELFF
TRBJ2-7 TRBV9 CASSLNSYEQYF
TRBJ1-5 TRBV5-1 CASSLSADQPQHF
TRBJ2-5 TRBV18 CASSYQSHQETQYF
TRBJ1-1 TRBV15 CATSTRGGAPVEAFF
TRBJ2-1 TRBV5-1 CASSLQRQDNEQFF
TRBJ2-7 TRBV12-3/TRBV12-4 CASSTRTAYEQYF
TRBJ2-7 TRBV7-6 CASSPTSGDTYEQYF
TRBJ2-3 TRBV29-1 CSVEDAHHGADTQYF
TRBJ1-5 TRBV15 CATSRGDRANQPQHF
TRBJ2-7 TRBV3-1/TRBV3-2 CASSLTSGPSYEQYF
TRBJ2-7 TRBV5-1 CASSFFGQPGEQYF
TRBJ2-1 TRBV5-6 CASSRSYRGDNEQFF
TRBJ2-5 TRBV29-1 CSVVKGNAEETQYF
TRBJ2-7 TRBV28 CASSLTSYEQYF
TRBJ2-1 TRBV20-1 CSARDPNEQFF
TRBJ1-4 TRBV5-1 CASSAGGTDGFEKLFF
TRBJ2-7 TRBV20-1 CSASRASTYEQYF
TRBJ1-1 TRBV7-2 CASSLSGFTEAFF
TRBJ2-7 TRBV19 CASSSSTGAVQYF
TRBJ1-1 TRBV15 CATSTGYTEAFF
TRBJ1-6 TRBV6-1 CASSEGGGGMYNSPLHF
TRBJ1-1 TRBV5-5 CASSQTGRTEAFF
TRBJ2-5 TRBV18 CASSPNSGGKETQYF
TRBJ1-1 TRBV5-1 CASSSRGNTEAFF
TRBJ1-1 TRBV2 CASKARTEAFF
TRBJ1-2 TRBV2 CASKGTAYGYTF
TRBJ2-1 TRBV6-6 CASRDRDREYNEQFF
TRBJ1-1 TRBV18 CASSPTTGEVGEAFF
TRBJ1-6 TRBV7-2 CASSLFGPATGFSPLHF
TRBJ1-1 TRBV29-1 CSVGGATNTEAFF
TRBJ1-2 TRBV7-2 CASSLWGRRIGYTF
TRBJ1-1 TRBV29-1 CSVERRNRVDTEAFF
TRBJ2-2 TRBV5-1 CASSLPTSGNTGELFF
TRBJ2-7 TRBV12-3/TRBV12-4 CASTGPPGDEQYF
TRBJ1-2 TRBV19 CASTPEGSPSNYGYTF